A single sample gave rise to the 26 T cell receptor beta chains below, sequenced in a study of OX40 agonist ivuxolimab in advanced cancers. Profiled with immunoSEQ multiplex PCR; TCRdb holds only in-frame clones, not every one. The sample lists 16,000 or so clones, 70% to 90% seen once, with about 3.9% in the top ten. Sequencing used CD4+ or CD8+ T cells sorted from blood, obtained in a trial of the OX40 agonist ivuxolimab. These receptors were taken from an adult with an advanced solid tumor such as melanoma, head and neck, liver or kidney cancer.

The rearrangement links TRBV11-2 to TRBJ2-2; no clear D gene. Germline-derived CDR1 and CDR2 are SGHAT and FQNNGV. The CDR3 consists of 17 residues. Deletions cut 1 base from V and 3 bases from J, with 15 bases between. The CDR3 here is CASSLGQTHTDTGELFF. Written as DNA, the CDR3 is TGTGCCAGCAGCTTAGGTCAGACCCATACTGACACCGGGGAGCTGTTTTTT. Full variable domain (rest looked up from reference TRBV11-2 and TRBJ2-2): EAGVAQSPRYKIIEKRQSVAFWCNPISGHATLYWYQQILGQGPKLLIQFQNNGVVDDSQLPKDRFSAERLKGVDSTLKIQPAKLEDSAVYLCASSLGQTHTDTGELFFGEGSRLTVL.

This chain joins TRBV27 and TRBJ1-2; 10 bases fit TRBD1. Germline V lookup: CDR1 MNHEY, CDR2 SMNVEV (reference sequence). The CDR3 has 18 residues. J was trimmed by 5 bases and V by 2 bases; bases with no gene match: 14. The CDR3 DNA reads as TGTGCCAGCAGTTTAAGATCCCTGACAGGGGGCGCGAGTTATGGCTACACCTTC. This codes for CASSLRSLTGGASYGYTF.

J is TRBJ1-1 and V is TRBV5-1, with D tentatively TRBD1 (5 bases). Trimming stripped 3 bases from V and 7 bases from J, with 13 bases between. The CDR3 length is 13 residues. Germline assignment: CDR1 SGHRS and CDR2 YFSETQ. The CDR3 protein is CASSSPTDSEAFF. DNA for the CDR3: TGCGCCAGCAGCTCGCCGACAGACAGTGAAGCTTTCTTT.

The J gene is TRBJ2-5, the V gene TRBV28, with unresolved D. Per the germline V gene, CDR1 is MDHEN and CDR2 is SYDVKM. V was shortened by 5 bases and J by 4 bases, with 11 bases between the two germline ends. This CDR3 contains 13 residues. The CDR3, as DNA: TGTGCCAGCAGTGCACCCCCCACAGAGACCCAGTACTTC. Protein: CASSAPPTETQYF.

V is TRBV29-1 and J is TRBJ1-2; possibly TRBD1 for D (6 bases). CDR3 length equals 12 residues. CDR1 is SQVTM and CDR2 is ANQGSEA in the germline V gene. The CDR3 loop reads CTITDSHYGYTF. The CDR3 bases are TGCACAATAACGGACAGCCACTATGGCTACACCTTC.

This clone appeared a single time. The chain employs TRBV7-6 and TRBJ2-2; tentative D call: TRBD1 (6 bases). Trimming pared 5 bases from V and 5 bases from J, leaving 15 bases between. The CDR3 runs to 15 residues. Germline V CDR1 and CDR2: SGHVS, FNYEAQ. CDR3 bases: TGTGCCAGCAGCCCAACGACAGGACGTACCGGGGAGCTGTTTTTT. Protein product: CASSPTTGRTGELFF.

This clone was observed a few times. The rearrangement links TRBV2 to TRBJ1-2, with 7 bases lining up with TRBD1. With V trimmed by 6 bases and J by 4 bases, 8 bases remained unmatched. CDR1 and CDR2 (germline): SNHLY, FYNNEI. This CDR3 spans 14 amino acids. The CDR3 DNA sequence: TGTGCCAGCAGCCCAGGGACAGACATCTATGGCTACACCTTC. It is translated as CASSPGTDIYGYTF.

The V gene is TRBV25-1, the J gene TRBJ1-4, with D unclear. Trimming took 5 bases from V and 4 from J, leaving 14 bases between them. The germline CDR1 and CDR2 sequences are MGHDK and SYGVNS. CDR3 size: 15 residues. The CDR3 spells CASSTPGTINEKLFF. The CDR3 region has the DNA TGTGCCAGCAGTACCCCGGGTACAATTAATGAAAAACTGTTTTTT.

The chain joins TRBV21-1 to TRBJ2-3; the table's D call, TRBD1, has no DNA check behind it. TRBV21-1 is a listed pseudogene. This CDR3 spans 16 amino acids. CDR3 bases: TGTGCCAGCAGCACCCGGGACAGGGTGGGCGAAGATACGCAGTATTTT. Translating gives CASSTRDRVGEDTQYF.

The rearrangement links TRBV7-9 to TRBJ2-7, with D tentatively TRBD1 or TRBD2 (6 bases each). Germline lookup yields CDR1 SEHNR and CDR2 FQNEAQ (reference sequence). This CDR3 spans 16 amino acids. V lost 2 bases, J lost 1 base, and 15 bases lay in between. CDR3 sequence (DNA): TGTGCCAGCAGCTTACAGTTCGGGGGCCGATCCTACGAGCAGTACTTC. It encodes CASSLQFGGRSYEQYF.

The V call is TRBV19, the J call TRBJ1-5; D not certain. There are 14 residues in the CDR3. V lost 4 bases, J lost 0 bases, and 7 bases lay in between. Looked up from germline, CDR1 is LNHDA and CDR2 is SQIVND (reference sequence). The CDR3 coding sequence is TGTGCCAGTAGTAACGGGGTTAGCAATCAGCCCCAGCATTTT. Translation: CASSNGVSNQPQHF. Drawing the rest from reference TRBV19 and TRBJ1-5, the complete variable domain is DGGITQSPKYLFRKEGQNVTLSCEQNLNHDAMYWYRQDPGQGLRLIYYSQIVNDFQKGDIAEGYSVSREKKESFPLTVTSAQKNPTAFYLCASSNGVSNQPQHFGDGTRLSIL.

The chain carries TRBV4-2 and TRBJ2-1; D remains unclear. The germline V gene encodes CDR1 LGHNA and CDR2 YNFKEQ. The CDR3 totals 11 residues. The V and J ends lost 1 base and 6 bases respectively, with 1 base between them. The CDR3 sequence is CASSQGNEQFF. The DNA for the CDR3 is TGTGCCAGCAGCCAAGGCAATGAGCAGTTCTTC.

The chain has TRBV11-1 and TRBJ2-7, with 9 positions matching TRBD1. Germline-derived CDR1 and CDR2 are SGHAT and FQDESV (reference sequence). The V and J ends lost 1 base and 3 bases, in that order; junction bases with no gene match: 4. The CDR3 has 15 residues. The CDR3 bases are TGTGCCAGCAGCTTAGTGGGGACAGGGAGCTACGAGCAGTACTTC. As protein: CASSLVGTGSYEQYF.

The genes are TRBV9 and TRBJ2-2, with D perhaps TRBD1 (6 bases). The CDR3 is 15 amino acids. Per the germline V gene, CDR1 is SGDLS and CDR2 is YYNGEE. The germline V and J ends were trimmed by 5 bases and 3 bases, with 14 bases remaining between them. The CDR3 protein is CASREDSTYTGELFF. The CDR3, as DNA: TGTGCCAGCAGGGAGGACAGTACTTACACCGGGGAGCTGTTTTTT.

The V and J genes are TRBV7-9 and TRBJ2-2, with 7 bases fitting TRBD1. The germline V gene encodes CDR1 SEHNR and CDR2 FQNEAQ (reference sequence). With 6 bases clipped from V and 0 bases from J, the junction kept 7 bases outside the gene matches. The CDR3 covers 16 residues. The CDR3 spells CASRRPGTANTGELFF. The CDR3 DNA sequence: TGTGCCAGCAGACGCCCCGGGACAGCGAACACCGGGGAGCTGTTTTTT.

V is TRBV2 and J is TRBJ1-1; maybe TRBD1 (5 bases). The germline gives CDR1 SNHLY, CDR2 FYNNEI. Trimming removed 4 bases at V and 2 bases at J, with 11 bases between. The CDR3 covers 14 residues. The CDR3: CASSVTGLNTEAFF. The DNA for the CDR3 is TGTGCCAGCAGTGTAACAGGCCTTAACACTGAAGCTTTCTTT.

The V gene is TRBV5-6, the J gene TRBJ2-1, with D hard to call. In germline, CDR1 is SGHDT, CDR2 YYEEEE. This CDR3 is built from 13 residues. The V gene lost 3 bases and the J gene lost 5 bases, with 9 bases spanning the gap. The CDR3 sequence: CASSSQGNNEQFF. CDR3 coding DNA: TGTGCCAGCAGCTCCCAAGGGAACAATGAGCAGTTCTTC. The full variable domain, in which reference TRBV5-6 and TRBJ2-1 provide the parts outside the CDR3, is DAGVTQSPTHLIKTRGQQVTLRCSPKSGHDTVSWYQQALGQGPQFIFQYYEEEERQRGNFPDRFSGHQFPNYSSELNVNALLLGDSALYLCASSSQGNNEQFFGPGTRLTVL.

This chain links TRBV5-1 with TRBJ2-5, with 8 bases fitting TRBD2. This CDR3 spans 15 amino acids. The germline V gene has CDR1 SGHRS and CDR2 YFSETQ. The ends lost 5 bases at V and 5 bases at J; junction bases unmatched: 11. CDR3 DNA: TGCGCCAGCAGACGGACCGGGACTAGGGACGAGACCCAGTACTTC. Translation: CASRRTGTRDETQYF. The full variable domain, completed using reference TRBV5-1 and TRBJ2-5, is KAGVTQTPRYLIKTRGQQVTLSCSPISGHRSVSWYQQTPGQGLQFLFEYFSETQRNKGNFPGRFSGRQFSNSRSEMNVSTLELGDSALYLCASRRTGTRDETQYFGPGTRLLVL.

As for this clone: The junction departs from the called germline gene at one end, perhaps through a read error. Other DNA variants within this sample encode the same CDR3. The CDR3 bases are TGTGCCAGCAGTTTTTCTGGGAACTATGGCTACACCTTT. Its protein product is CASSFSGNYGYTF. The V and J genes are TRBV28 and TRBJ1-2; D unresolved. The V gene's germline CDR1 is MDHEN and CDR2 SYDVKM. CDR3 length equals 13 residues.

V usage is TRBV6-5 and J usage is TRBJ2-3, with 12 bases aligning to TRBD2. There are 16 residues in the CDR3. Trimming at V came to 4 bases and at J to 0 bases, leaving 2 bases not matched to a gene. Germline-derived CDR1 and CDR2 are MNHEY and SVGAGI. As DNA, the CDR3 is TGTGCCAGCAGTTCGACTAGCGGGAGTAGCACAGATACGCAGTATTTT. This codes for CASSSTSGSSTDTQYF.

The genes are TRBV7-7 and TRBJ2-1; a possible D gene is TRBD2 (6 bases). Trimming took off 1 base at V and 7 bases at J, with 14 bases between the two ends. CDR1 and CDR2 (germline): SSHAT, FNYEAQ (reference sequence). The CDR3 consists of 15 residues. The DNA for the CDR3 is TGTGCCAGCAGCTTAGTTCCGGGAGCTGGGAATGAGCAGTTCTTC. This translates into CASSLVPGAGNEQFF.

This clone appeared a single time. In DNA, the CDR3 is TGTGCCAGCAGTCTAACCCGTGGTACAGGGACGCGGGGCTACACCTTC. Amino acid sequence: CASSLTRGTGTRGYTF. This sequence joins TRBV27 and TRBJ1-2, with a possible D match to TRBD1 (6 bases). From germline, CDR1 is MNHEY and CDR2 SMNVEV (reference sequence). V lost 5 bases to trimming and J lost 8 bases, with 24 bases between them. This CDR3 is 16 amino acids long.

V is TRBV5-1 and J is TRBJ2-3; tentative D call: TRBD1 (6 bases). Trimming took off 4 bases at V and 2 bases at J, with 11 bases between the two ends. The germline V gene encodes CDR1 SGHRS and CDR2 YFSETQ. CDR3 size: 14 residues. The CDR3 DNA sequence: TGCGCCAGCAGCCCGGACAGCCCCACAGATACGCAGTATTTT. Residues: CASSPDSPTDTQYF. The variable domain in full, with the rest retrieved from reference TRBV5-1 and TRBJ2-3, is KAGVTQTPRYLIKTRGQQVTLSCSPISGHRSVSWYQQTPGQGLQFLFEYFSETQRNKGNFPGRFSGRQFSNSRSEMNVSTLELGDSALYLCASSPDSPTDTQYFGPGTRLTVL.

The chain uses TRBV9 and TRBJ2-5; TRBD1 matches 11 bases. Germline CDR1 SGDLS, CDR2 YYNGEE. There are 16 residues in the CDR3. The J segment lost 2 bases and the V segment lost 4 bases, leaving 7 bases of the junction unmatched. CDR3: CASSPGQGAGQETQYF. The DNA of the CDR3 is TGTGCCAGCAGCCCAGGACAGGGGGCTGGGCAAGAGACCCAGTACTTC.

The chain links TRBV18 to TRBJ1-2; 9 nucleotides align to TRBD1. The J segment lost 8 bases and the V segment lost 5 bases, leaving 6 bases of the junction unmatched. Germline V CDR1 and CDR2: KGHSH, LQKENI. The CDR3 is 13 residues long. The CDR3 reads CASSTRQGGGYTF. The DNA for the CDR3 is TGTGCCAGCTCAACCCGACAGGGGGGAGGCTACACCTTC.

The V call is TRBV19, the J call TRBJ2-1; 15 bases agree with TRBD2. The germline gives CDR1 LNHDA, CDR2 SQIVND (reference sequence). The CDR3 is 21 residues long. V was clipped by 7 bases and J by 0 bases; unmatched bases: 16. The DNA for the CDR3 is TGTGCCAGTACAAGCGTAGGGGGACTAGCGGGAGGCGAGGGCTCCTACAATGAGCAGTTCTTC. Protein product: CASTSVGGLAGGEGSYNEQFF.